A single sample is the source of the 22 T cell receptor beta chains below, sequenced in a study of T cells in Graves' hyperthyroidism and ophthalmopathy. It was RNA transcripts that yielded the amplified TCR beta CDR3 regions. The TCR CDR3 was amplified in a first-round RT-PCR using the HTBI primer set. Via MiXCR, TCRdb re-called the multiplex PCR reads, giving one row per CDR3 protein. The sample shows almost 350,000 distinct CDR3 sequences, less than 20% of them seen only once. The material sequenced was blood. These receptor sequences come from a woman aged 40 to 50 with Graves' ophthalmopathy.

The sample holds a few counts of this clonotype. The J gene is TRBJ1-5, the V gene TRBV6-4; 9 nucleotides agree with TRBD1. There are 20 residues in the CDR3. V gave up 7 bases and J gave up 0 bases; unmatched junction bases: 19. Looked up from germline, CDR1 is MRHNA and CDR2 is SNTAGT. The CDR3 is CASTQPGQGLPAHSNQPQHF. The CDR3 region has the DNA TGTGCCAGCACCCAACCGGGACAGGGTTTGCCCGCCCATAGCAATCAGCCCCAGCATTTT.

This clonotype was found many times. This chain links TRBV28 with TRBJ2-5; perhaps TRBD1 as D (5 bases). This CDR3 is 14 amino acids long. The V end lost 4 bases, the J end lost 1 base, and 10 bases lay between the germline ends. Per the germline V gene, CDR1 is MDHEN and CDR2 is SYDVKM. CDR3 nucleotide sequence: TGTGCCAGCAGTTCCCCGACAGTCCAAGAGACCCAGTACTTC. Protein: CASSSPTVQETQYF.

This clonotype came up many times. The gene calls are TRBV2 and TRBJ1-5; D remains unclear. Trimming took off 5 bases at V and 4 bases at J, with 12 bases between the two ends. Per germline, CDR1 SNHLY and CDR2 FYNNEI. The CDR3 consists of 14 residues. CDR3 region: CASSWVGLNQPQHF. The CDR3 DNA reads TGTGCCAGCAGTTGGGTAGGCCTTAATCAGCCCCAGCATTTT. The full variable domain, its missing parts supplied by reference TRBV2 and TRBJ1-5, is EPEVTQTPSHQVTQMGQEVILRCVPISNHLYFYWYRQILGQKVEFLVSFYNNEISEKSEIFDDQFSVERPDGSNFTLKIRSTKLEDSAMYFCASSWVGLNQPQHFGDGTRLSIL.

This clonotype was seen repeatedly, ten times or more. This chain uses TRBV7-6 with TRBJ2-6; D perhaps matches TRBD2 (5 bases). Germline values: CDR1 SGHVS, CDR2 FNYEAQ. The CDR3 loop spans 16 amino acids. V lost 1 base and J lost 0, with 7 bases in between. Here the CDR3 reads CASSLVASSGANVLTF. The CDR3 region has the DNA TGTGCCAGCAGCTTAGTAGCGAGCTCTGGGGCCAACGTCCTGACTTTC.

This clonotype was found many times. The chain couples TRBV6-5 to TRBJ2-7; 9 nucleotides match TRBD2. The CDR3 covers 13 residues. Germline trimming cut 7 bases from V and 5 bases from J; bases unmatched to any gene: 6. CDR1 and CDR2 from the germline V gene are MNHEY and SVGAGI. The CDR3 coding sequence is TGTGCCAGCATCTCAGCGGGAGGTAACGAGCAGTACTTC. The encoded protein is CASISAGGNEQYF.

This clonotype appeared many times. The chain carries TRBV5-1 and TRBJ1-5; D gene uncertain. The V gene lost 4 bases and the J gene lost 2 bases, with 13 bases spanning the gap. Per the germline V gene, CDR1 is SGHRS and CDR2 is YFSETQ. This CDR3 region has 15 residues. CDR3 in amino acids: CASSPAGLGNQPQHF. CDR3 DNA sequence: TGCGCCAGCAGCCCGGCGGGCTTGGGCAATCAGCCCCAGCATTTT.

This clonotype has at least ten counts. CDR3 DNA sequence: TGTGCCAGCAGTTTAGCCCCTAGCCCCAGGGTCCCGTCCTACGAGCAGTACTTC. Its protein is CASSLAPSPRVPSYEQYF. The J gene is TRBJ2-7, the V gene TRBV12-3 or TRBV12-4; perhaps D is TRBD1 or TRBD2 (5 bases each). The CDR3 has 18 residues. Trimming stripped 0 bases from V and 1 base from J, with 19 bases between.

This clonotype was counted many times. This sequence joins TRBV20-1 and TRBJ2-7, with D hard to call. Trimming removed 2 bases at V and 3 bases at J, with 11 bases between. The CDR3 sequence is 13 residues long. Per germline, CDR1 DFQATT and CDR2 SNEGSKA (reference sequence). The DNA of the CDR3 is TGCAGTGCTAGATTACCCTGGGACTACGAGCAGTACTTC. Residues: CSARLPWDYEQYF.

This clonotype was picked up many times. This chain uses TRBV27 with TRBJ1-5; 7 bases are shared with TRBD1. The CDR3 has 15 amino acids. V was clipped by 6 bases and J by 5 bases; unmatched bases: 10. CDR1 and CDR2 from the germline V gene are MNHEY and SMNVEV (reference sequence). The CDR3 protein is CASSSRGRGHQPQHF. The CDR3 nucleotides read TGTGCCAGCAGCTCGAGGGGGCGGGGGCATCAGCCCCAGCATTTT.

CDR3 in DNA: TGTGCCAGCGGGGACACCAGGAACACTGAAGCTTTCTTT. It translates to CASGDTRNTEAFF. The gene calls are TRBV25-1 and TRBJ1-1; D perhaps matches TRBD1 (6 bases). Per germline, CDR1 MGHDK and CDR2 SYGVNS. V shed 8 bases and J shed 1 base, with 11 bases lying between them. The CDR3 runs 13 residues. The entire variable domain, with the rest obtained from reference TRBV25-1 and TRBJ1-1, is as follows: EADIYQTPRYLVIGTGKKITLECSQTMGHDKMYWYQQDPGMELHLIHYSYGVNSTEKGDLSSESTVSRIRTEHFPLTLESARPSHTSQYLCASGDTRNTEAFFGQGTRLTVV.

This clonotype has ten or more counts. The chain uses TRBV12-3 or TRBV12-4 and TRBJ2-5; 12 nucleotides match TRBD2. Trimming cost V 6 bases and J 5 bases; bases outside gene matches: 7. The CDR3 totals 15 residues. The CDR3 reads CASRTGLAGIETQYF. CDR3 in DNA: TGTGCCAGCAGAACCGGACTAGCGGGAATTGAGACCCAGTACTTC.

This clonotype was observed at least ten times. The rearrangement joins TRBV2 to TRBJ1-1; TRBD1 agrees at 8 bases. V lost 9 bases, J lost 4 bases, and 7 bases stayed unmatched. Germline V gene lookup returns CDR1 SNHLY and CDR2 FYNNEI. CDR3 size: 13 residues. The DNA of the CDR3 is TGTGCCAGTCGAACAGGGGGGACCACTGAAGCTTTCTTT. Translating gives CASRTGGTTEAFF.

There are many counts of this clonotype. V and J are TRBV20-1 and TRBJ2-7; 9 nucleotides align to TRBD1. Trimming took 2 bases from V and 2 from J; bases not matched to a gene: 13. The CDR3 length is 17 residues. Germline loops: CDR1 DFQATT, CDR2 SNEGSKA (reference sequence). CDR3 in DNA: TGCAGTGCTAGACGCCTCTACCGGACAGGGGCCCCCTACGAGCAGTACTTC. Its protein is CSARRLYRTGAPYEQYF.

This clonotype was observed at least ten times. The V gene is TRBV7-2, the J gene TRBJ2-5; 7 bases agree with TRBD2. Germline-derived CDR1 and CDR2 are SGHTA and FQGNSA. The trim removed 3 bases at V and 3 bases at J, leaving 10 bases unmatched. The CDR3 sequence is 16 residues long. CDR3 sequence reads: CASSFVGGSTKETQYF. CDR3 DNA sequence: TGTGCCAGCAGCTTTGTCGGCGGGAGTACCAAAGAGACCCAGTACTTC.

This clonotype was recorded at least ten times. The CDR3 sequence: CASSGPITGELFF. The CDR3 coding sequence is TGTGCCAGCAGTGGACCCATCACCGGGGAGCTGTTTTTT. This sequence joins TRBV25-1 and TRBJ2-2; D not resolved. There are 13 residues in the CDR3. Trimming stripped 4 bases from V and 4 bases from J, with 7 bases between. Germline V gene lookup returns CDR1 MGHDK and CDR2 SYGVNS. Filled out from reference TRBV25-1 and TRBJ2-2, the complete variable domain reads EADIYQTPRYLVIGTGKKITLECSQTMGHDKMYWYQQDPGMELHLIHYSYGVNSTEKGDLSSESTVSRIRTEHFPLTLESARPSHTSQYLCASSGPITGELFFGEGSRLTVL.

This clonotype was observed at least ten times. The chain uses TRBV30 and TRBJ2-2; D ambiguous. CDR3 length equals 14 residues. Germline loops: CDR1 GTSNPN, CDR2 SVGIG (reference sequence). V was shortened by 1 base and J by 1 base, with 7 bases between the two germline ends. For the CDR3, the DNA is TGTGCCTGGAGTGCTCTAGAGAACACCGGGGAGCTGTTTTTT. Protein: CAWSALENTGELFF.

This clonotype was counted at least ten times. The rearrangement links TRBV11-1 to TRBJ2-5; D not resolved. With 5 bases removed from V and 5 bases from J, the gap between germline ends came to 15 bases. Germline CDR1 is SGHAT and CDR2 is FQDESV (reference sequence). The CDR3 length is 14 residues. The CDR3 here is CASSVDRVAETQYF. The CDR3 DNA is TGTGCCAGCAGCGTGGATAGGGTTGCGGAGACCCAGTACTTC. Filled out from reference TRBV11-1 and TRBJ2-5, the complete variable domain reads EAEVAQSPRYKITEKSQAVAFWCDPISGHATLYWYRQILGQGPELLVQFQDESVVDDSQLPKDRFSAERLKGVDSTLKIQPAELGDSAMYLCASSVDRVAETQYFGPGTRLLVL.

This clonotype was seen a handful of times. The chain joins TRBV12-3 or TRBV12-4 to TRBJ2-5; 12 nucleotides align to TRBD2. V lost 3 bases and J lost 4; bases outside the gene matches: 3. The CDR3 length is 15 residues. CDR3 in DNA: TGTGCCAGCAGTTTGGTACTAGCGGGAGGAGAGACCCAGTACTTC. It translates to CASSLVLAGGETQYF.

This clonotype was picked up a small number of times. This chain links TRBV3-1 with TRBJ1-2, with D possibly TRBD1 on 6 matching bases. The V gene's germline CDR1 is LGHDT and CDR2 YNNKEL (reference sequence). The germline V and J ends were trimmed by 4 bases and 4 bases, with 13 bases remaining between them. This CDR3 has 14 amino acids. CDR3 sequence: CASSPEGGSYGYTF. The CDR3 DNA sequence: TGTGCCAGCAGCCCAGAGGGGGGATCCTATGGCTACACCTTC.

At least ten counts were recorded for this clonotype. CDR3 coding DNA: TGTGCCAGCAGTTATACAGGGCCCCATAGCAATCAGCCCCAGCATTTT. Translating it yields CASSYTGPHSNQPQHF. The chain couples TRBV6-2 or TRBV6-3 to TRBJ1-5; TRBD1 is a possible D gene (6 bases). The length of the CDR3 is 16 residues. Germline assignment: CDR1 MNHEY and CDR2 SVGEGT. The ends were cut back, 3 bases at V and 0 bases at J, with 12 bases in the middle.

This clonotype was recorded many times. This rearrangement joins TRBV7-2 to TRBJ2-7; D is perhaps TRBD2 (6 bases). V lost 2 bases and J 6 bases, leaving 14 bases between the germline ends. Germline lookup yields CDR1 SGHTA and CDR2 FQGNSA. The CDR3 extends over 14 amino acids. The chain's CDR3 is CASSLIGGPIEQYF. The CDR3 nucleotides read TGTGCCAGCAGCTTAATAGGAGGGCCGATCGAGCAGTACTTC.

This clonotype has a count of ten or more. The V call is TRBV20-1, the J call TRBJ2-5; 8 bases are a match to TRBD2. Germline CDR1 DFQATT, CDR2 SNEGSKA (reference sequence). The CDR3 loop spans 18 amino acids. Losses at the gene ends were 5 bases for V and 2 bases for J; bases not matched to a gene: 19. In nucleotides, the CDR3 is TGCAGTGCTCCTGGCGGGGGGCGCCGCAGAGGGGTACAAGAGACCCAGTACTTC. It yields the protein CSAPGGGRRRGVQETQYF.